This paragraph reports one TCR beta chain. The source of the sample is a study of blood T cell repertoires in COVID-19. Some clones are missing from TCRdb's copy, which holds only in-frame ones; the method was immunoSEQ multiplex PCR. This sample yields about 290,000 clones, of which roughly 86% are seen a single time; around 10% belongs to the top ten. Germline V gives CDR1 MNHEY, CDR2 SMNVEV (reference sequence). Trimming pared 5 bases from V and 6 bases from J, leaving 21 bases between. The CDR3 covers 16 residues. The TCR sequence derives from a woman aged 25-40 years with COVID-19, enrolled during active disease. The chain couples TRBV27 to TRBJ2-3, with D perhaps matching TRBD2 (6 bases). Specimen: peripheral blood. The CDR3, as DNA: TGTGCCAGCAGTCCAGGGACTCGCCCTGGGTGGGATACGCAGTATTTT. This sequence encodes CASSPGTRPGWDTQYF.